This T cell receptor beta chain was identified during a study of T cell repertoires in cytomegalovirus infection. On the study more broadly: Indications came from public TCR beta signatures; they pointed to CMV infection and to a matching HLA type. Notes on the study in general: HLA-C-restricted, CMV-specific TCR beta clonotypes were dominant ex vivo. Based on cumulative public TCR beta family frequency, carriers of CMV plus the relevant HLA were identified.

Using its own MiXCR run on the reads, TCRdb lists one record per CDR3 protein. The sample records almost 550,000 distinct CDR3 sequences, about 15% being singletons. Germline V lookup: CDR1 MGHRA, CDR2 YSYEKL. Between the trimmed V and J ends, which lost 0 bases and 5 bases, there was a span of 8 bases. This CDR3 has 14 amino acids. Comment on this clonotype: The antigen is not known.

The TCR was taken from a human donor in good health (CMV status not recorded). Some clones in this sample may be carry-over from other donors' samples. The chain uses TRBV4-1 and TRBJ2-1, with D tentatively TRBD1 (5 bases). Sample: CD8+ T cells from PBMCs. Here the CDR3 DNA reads TGCGCCAGCAGCCAAGACGTAGGGGACAATGAGCAGTTCTTC. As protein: CASSQDVGDNEQFF.